What follows is one T cell receptor (beta chain) and its context. Germline assignment: CDR1 LGHNA and CDR2 YSLEER. V gave up 0 bases and J gave up 3 bases, with 11 bases separating them. The CDR3 is 15 residues long. The data originate from a study of control samples from healthy donors and cancer patients. Clones were sequenced by immunoSEQ multiplex PCR, and TCRdb holds only the in-frame ones, with some missing. The sample yields roughly 450,000 clones, about 93% seen once. The chain is built from TRBV4-3 and TRBJ1-1; tentatively, D is TRBD1 (6 bases). The sample taken for sequencing was PBMCs. This clonotype was sampled from a man aged 35-49 years with head and neck cancer. The chain's CDR3 is CASSQDPGTYTEAFF. CDR3 in DNA: TGCGCCAGCAGCCAAGATCCTGGGACATACACTGAAGCTTTCTTT.